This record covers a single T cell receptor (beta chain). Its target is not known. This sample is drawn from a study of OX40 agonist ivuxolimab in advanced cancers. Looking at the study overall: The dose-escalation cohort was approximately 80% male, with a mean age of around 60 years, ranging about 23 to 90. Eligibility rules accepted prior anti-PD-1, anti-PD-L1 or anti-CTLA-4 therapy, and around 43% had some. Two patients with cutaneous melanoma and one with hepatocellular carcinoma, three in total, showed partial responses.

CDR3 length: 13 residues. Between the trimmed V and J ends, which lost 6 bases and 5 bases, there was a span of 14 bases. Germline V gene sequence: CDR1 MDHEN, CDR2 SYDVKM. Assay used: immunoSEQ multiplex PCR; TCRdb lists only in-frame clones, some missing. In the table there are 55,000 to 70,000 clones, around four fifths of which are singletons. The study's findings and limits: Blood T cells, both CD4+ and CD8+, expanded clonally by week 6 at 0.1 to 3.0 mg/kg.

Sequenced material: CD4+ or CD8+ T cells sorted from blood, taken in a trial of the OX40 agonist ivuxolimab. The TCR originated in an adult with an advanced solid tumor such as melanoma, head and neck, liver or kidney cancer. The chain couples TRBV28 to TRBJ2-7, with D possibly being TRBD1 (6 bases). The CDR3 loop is CASRRQAFNEQYF. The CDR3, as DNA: TGTGCCAGCAGGAGACAGGCTTTCAACGAGCAGTACTTC.